One T cell receptor beta chain is described in this entry. These data belong to a study of cytotoxic CD8 clonotypes in ibrutinib-treated CLL. Clones were sequenced by immunoSEQ multiplex PCR, and TCRdb holds only the in-frame ones, with some missing. Of nearly 100,000 clones detected, 70% to 80% appear once; the ten largest clones hold around 30%. The receptor was isolated from a human donor with chronic lymphocytic leukemia. Sequenced material: PBMCs, taken after 12 months of ibrutinib treatment.

The CDR3 DNA follows: TGTGCCTGGAGTGTACGGGGGACAGGGCGATATGGCTACACCTTC. Amino acid sequence: CAWSVRGTGRYGYTF. The chain carries TRBV30 and TRBJ1-2; 9 nucleotides match TRBD1. Losses at the gene ends were 0 bases for V and 5 bases for J; bases not matched to a gene: 7. CDR3 length: 15 amino acids. Germline V CDR1 and CDR2: GTSNPN, SVGIG (reference sequence).